This TCR beta chain was profiled in a study of blood T cell repertoires in COVID-19. Clones were sequenced by immunoSEQ multiplex PCR, and TCRdb holds only the in-frame ones, with some missing. This sample has 390,000 or so clones, with 80% to 85% found just once. Trimming took 3 bases from V and 10 from J; bases not matched to a gene: 7. The CDR3 runs 13 residues. Germline values: CDR1 MGHDK, CDR2 SYGVNS. Cohorts were assigned according to the clinical history that participants reported. Two negative PCRs, clearance, or symptom resolution characterized the recovered Cohort 3 donors. The sequence was obtained from a woman aged 50 to 65 who had recovered from COVID-19. This chain links TRBV25-1 with TRBJ1-1, with TRBD1 matching over 8 bases. The sequenced sample was PBMCs or T cells enriched from blood (not recorded which). CDR3 sequence reads: CASSDRLTGGAFF. CDR3 coding DNA: TGTGCCAGCAGTGATCGCCTAACAGGGGGAGCTTTCTTT. The full variable domain, its missing parts supplied by reference TRBV25-1 and TRBJ1-1, is EADIYQTPRYLVIGTGKKITLECSQTMGHDKMYWYQQDPGMELHLIHYSYGVNSTEKGDLSSESTVSRIRTEHFPLTLESARPSHTSQYLCASSDRLTGGAFFGQGTRLTVV.